This T cell receptor (beta chain) was found in a study of control samples from healthy donors and cancer patients. Data came from immunoSEQ multiplex PCR; TCRdb stores just in-frame clones and leaves some out. The repertoire holds tens of thousands of clones, with approximately 90% as singletons. This clonotype was obtained from a woman in her seventies in good health. Source material: blood.

In DNA, the CDR3 is TGTGCCTGGAGTAGCAGCTATGGCTACACCTTC. Translating gives CAWSSSYGYTF. J is TRBJ1-2 and V is TRBV30; D unclear. The CDR3 runs to 11 residues. V was pared by 2 bases and J by 4 bases, with 5 bases between. Germline lookup yields CDR1 GTSNPN and CDR2 SVGIG (reference sequence).